The sequence of this TCR beta chain was determined in a study of blood T cells in healthy people across ages. Germline V gives CDR1 SEHNR, CDR2 FQNEAQ (reference sequence). V dropped 5 bases and J dropped 6; count of bases not matched to a gene: 5. The CDR3 has 14 amino acids. Primed by a sample-barcoded 5' primer and a J-beta primer mix, a second PCR proceeded for roughly 6 to 12 cycles. Each CDR3 protein is one row after TCRdb ran MiXCR on the 5' RACE reads. The top ten clones hold 23% of a sample with around 1,800,000 distinct CDR3 sequences, around 40% of them seen once. The V call is TRBV7-9, the J call TRBJ1-5, with 9 bases lining up with TRBD1. This TCR was sampled from a human donor in good health. Sample: blood. DNA for the CDR3: TGTGCCAGCAGCCGGGACAGGGTAACTCAGCCCCAGCATTTT. It specifies CASSRDRVTQPQHF. Full variable domain (missing parts from reference TRBV7-9 and TRBJ1-5): DTGVSQNPRHKITKRGQNVTFRCDPISEHNRLYWYRQTLGQGPEFLTYFQNEAQLEKSRLLSDRFSAERPKGSFSTLEIQRTEQGDSAMYLCASSRDRVTQPQHFGDGTRLSIL.